One and the same sample provided the 23 T cell receptor beta chains below, sequenced in a study of CD8+ T cells in alopecia areata. Treatment denoted: oral pan-JAK inhibitor, 5-10 mg twice daily. As the sequencing template, cDNA was produced by extracting RNA and reverse transcribing it. This table comes from immunoSEQ multiplex PCR, and its TCRdb copy is limited to in-frame clones, with some not included. The sample holds approximately 170,000 clones, less than 80% seen once. Sequences were derived from CD4+ T cells sorted from blood, sampled at week 24, from a patient treated with tofacitinib. The receptor source for this set is a human donor with alopecia areata.

This sequence joins TRBV18 and TRBJ1-6, with 7 positions matching TRBD1. Germline assignment: CDR1 KGHSH and CDR2 LQKENI. The V segment lost 2 bases and the J segment 8 bases; nucleotides outside the gene matches: 3. The CDR3 is 14 amino acids. DNA of the CDR3: TGTGCCAGCTCACCAGACAGGGCGGATTCACCCCTCCACTTT. The encoded protein is CASSPDRADSPLHF.

As regards this clone: The same CDR3 arises from other DNA sequences in this sample as well. The chain combines TRBV30 with TRBJ1-5, with unresolved D. CDR1 is GTSNPN, CDR2 SVGIG, per germline (reference sequence). Trimming removed 0 bases at V and 6 bases at J, with 9 bases between. The length of the CDR3 is 13 residues. CDR3 sequence (DNA): TGTGCCTGGAGTGTAGGGTCGGGTCAGCCCCAGCATTTT. This codes for CAWSVGSGQPQHF.

This clone was picked up a small number of times. The chain carries TRBV25-1 and TRBJ1-2; D unresolved. From germline, CDR1 is MGHDK and CDR2 SYGVNS. The CDR3 totals 12 residues. Trimming left V 2 bases short and J 0 bases short, with 1 base between. The CDR3 region is CASSETNYGYTF. In DNA, the CDR3 is TGTGCCAGCAGTGAAACTAACTATGGCTACACCTTC.

This chain uses TRBV5-1 with TRBJ2-3; TRBD2 agrees at 7 bases. The CDR3 spans 15 residues. Unmatched junction bases numbered 10, after V lost 4 bases and J lost 5 bases. Germline V CDR1 and CDR2: SGHRS, YFSETQ. The CDR3 loop is CASSPYWGGGDTQYF. The DNA for the CDR3 is TGCGCCAGCAGCCCTTATTGGGGGGGTGGAGATACGCAGTATTTT.

The chain has TRBV14 and TRBJ1-4; weak D call: TRBD1 (5 bases). The CDR3 has 13 residues. V was pared by 4 bases and J by 3 bases, with 6 bases between. Germline V gives CDR1 SGHDN, CDR2 FVKESK. The CDR3 protein is CASSRGANEKLFF. As DNA, the CDR3 is TGTGCCAGCAGCCGGGGGGCTAATGAAAAACTGTTTTTT.

There are a few counts of this clone. V and J are TRBV6-6 and TRBJ2-2; D remains ambiguous. V was shortened by 6 bases and J by 0 bases, with 5 bases between the two germline ends. CDR1 and CDR2 from the germline V gene are MNHNY and SVGAGI (reference sequence). The CDR3 has 13 residues. CDR3 DNA: TGTGCCAGCAGATCACCGAACACCGGGGAGCTGTTTTTT. Translating gives CASRSPNTGELFF.

The chain joins TRBV18 to TRBJ1-2; a weak D match, TRBD1 (5 bases). Germline CDR1 and CDR2: KGHSH and LQKENI. V was pared by 0 bases and J by 6 bases, with 14 bases between. The CDR3 length is 15 residues. The CDR3: CASSPPLPGADGYTF. Here the CDR3 DNA reads TGTGCCAGCTCACCACCGTTGCCTGGGGCGGATGGCTACACCTTC.

V is TRBV5-6 and J is TRBJ1-2; 10 nucleotides match TRBD1. Looked up from germline, CDR1 is SGHDT and CDR2 is YYEEEE. Trimming took 0 bases from V and 9 from J; bases not matched to a gene: 5. The CDR3 totals 14 residues. CDR3 sequence: CASSLAKGQGSYTF. In nucleotides, the CDR3 is TGTGCCAGCAGCTTGGCCAAGGGACAGGGGAGCTACACCTTC.

This chain uses TRBV27 with TRBJ2-7; 10 bases agree with TRBD1. The CDR3 is made up of 15 amino acids. Trimming took 6 bases from V and 6 from J; bases not matched to a gene: 11. The V gene's germline CDR1 is MNHEY and CDR2 SMNVEV (reference sequence). CDR3 DNA sequence: TGTGCCAGCAGAAACCCGGGACAGGGGCCTCGCGAGCAGTACTTC. Residues: CASRNPGQGPREQYF.

The chain links TRBV27 to TRBJ2-6, with D uncertain. This CDR3 has 13 amino acids. The germline V and J ends were trimmed by 6 bases and 1 base, with 4 bases remaining between them. Looked up from germline, CDR1 is MNHEY and CDR2 is SMNVEV (reference sequence). The CDR3 sequence: CASRPSGANVLTF. Here the CDR3 DNA reads TGTGCCAGCAGACCTTCTGGGGCCAACGTCCTGACTTTC.

In its sample, this clone was seen a few times. The chain joins TRBV15 to TRBJ2-6; D gene uncertain. There are 14 residues in the CDR3. V was pared by 1 base and J by 2 bases, with 3 bases between. From germline, CDR1 is LNHNV and CDR2 YYDKDF (reference sequence). CDR3 protein: CATSRGAGANVLTF. The CDR3, as DNA: TGTGCCACCAGCAGAGGGGCTGGGGCCAACGTCCTGACTTTC.

The V and J genes are TRBV7-2 and TRBJ2-2; D gene unclear. Germline CDR1 SGHTA, CDR2 FQGNSA. Trimming stripped 3 bases from V and 1 base from J, with 12 bases between. This CDR3 has 16 residues. For the CDR3, the DNA is TGTGCCAGCAGCTTGTTTTTCCTCGGGAACACCGGGGAGCTGTTTTTT. Translated, it gives CASSLFFLGNTGELFF.

The J gene is TRBJ1-2, the V gene TRBV29-1, with a tentative D call TRBD1 (5 bases). Trimming removed 3 bases at V and 4 bases at J, with 12 bases between. The CDR3 totals 13 residues. Germline V gene sequence: CDR1 SQVTM, CDR2 ANQGSEA. The CDR3 sequence is CSVEWQGTYGYTF. The CDR3 bases are TGCAGCGTTGAGTGGCAGGGTACCTATGGCTACACCTTC.

This clone was observed a handful of times. The rearrangement links TRBV15 to TRBJ1-5, with TRBD1 matching 7 bases. There are 18 residues in the CDR3. Germline V lookup: CDR1 LNHNV, CDR2 YYDKDF (reference sequence). V lost 3 bases and J lost 0; bases outside the gene matches: 11. The CDR3 region is CATSRRIKGGVSNQPQHF. The CDR3 DNA follows: TGTGCCACCAGCAGGAGAATTAAAGGGGGCGTTAGCAATCAGCCCCAGCATTTT.

This clone was observed a handful of times. CDR3 residues: CAIATGYSGQPQHF. The CDR3 DNA is TGTGCCATTGCGACAGGGTACTCTGGTCAGCCCCAGCATTTT. This chain joins TRBV21-1 and TRBJ1-5; the table's D call, TRBD1, was not checked against the DNA. TRBV21-1 is a known pseudogene. The CDR3 runs 14 residues.

The chain combines TRBV29-1 with TRBJ2-1, with 7 nucleotides matching TRBD2. CDR1 and CDR2 from the germline V gene are SQVTM and ANQGSEA. This CDR3 has 13 amino acids. Trimming removed 6 bases from V and 2 bases from J; junction bases left unmatched: 4. The DNA of the CDR3 is TGCAGCGTGGGGAGGGGACCCTACAATGAGCAGTTCTTC. This codes for CSVGRGPYNEQFF.

This sequence joins TRBV25-1 and TRBJ1-2; no clear D gene. Trimming stripped 6 bases from V and 2 bases from J, with 19 bases between. CDR1 is MGHDK, CDR2 SYGVNS, per germline. The CDR3 spans 16 residues. The DNA for the CDR3 is TGTGCCAGCAGCAGACCGTCCTGGGCATCAAACTATGGCTACACCTTC. As protein: CASSRPSWASNYGYTF.

A few counts support this clone. The rearrangement joins TRBV30 to TRBJ1-2; D is perhaps TRBD1 (5 bases). Trimming shortened V by 4 bases and J by 4 bases, and 7 bases separated the two germline ends. The germline V gene encodes CDR1 GTSNPN and CDR2 SVGIG (reference sequence). This CDR3 has 11 residues. Written as DNA, the CDR3 is TGTGCCTGGATGAGGGGCTATGGCTACACCTTC. Amino acids: CAWMRGYGYTF.

This clone was observed a few times. The chain employs TRBV5-6 and TRBJ2-3; D remains unclear. CDR3 size: 13 residues. CDR1 and CDR2 from the germline V gene are SGHDT and YYEEEE. V dropped 10 bases and J dropped 2 bases, with 14 bases sitting between them. CDR3 protein: CAGQTQITDTQYF. In nucleotides, the CDR3 is TGTGCCGGCCAAACCCAAATCACAGATACGCAGTATTTT. Full variable domain (remainder filled in from reference TRBV5-6 and TRBJ2-3): DAGVTQSPTHLIKTRGQQVTLRCSPKSGHDTVSWYQQALGQGPQFIFQYYEEEERQRGNFPDRFSGHQFPNYSSELNVNALLLGDSALYLCAGQTQITDTQYFGPGTRLTVL.

The table lists this clone with a few counts. The chain joins TRBV20-1 to TRBJ2-1; D remains unclear. Deletions cut 6 bases from V and 7 bases from J, with 10 bases between. From germline, CDR1 is DFQATT and CDR2 SNEGSKA (reference sequence). The CDR3 totals 11 residues. CDR3 in amino acids: CSALIRNEQFF. CDR3 sequence (DNA): TGCAGTGCCCTCATCCGGAATGAGCAGTTCTTC.

This clone has more than one count but fewer than ten. The chain joins TRBV10-3 to TRBJ1-6; D not resolved. Trimming took 8 bases from V and 5 from J, leaving 13 bases between them. The CDR3 has 14 amino acids. Germline V CDR1 and CDR2: ENHRY, SYGVKD. In DNA, the CDR3 is TGTGCCATCCGGGCAGGACCCGATAATTCACCCCTCCACTTT. Encoded protein: CAIRAGPDNSPLHF.

V is TRBV4-2 and J is TRBJ1-3; perhaps TRBD1 as D (6 bases). The CDR3 length is 18 residues. Looked up from germline, CDR1 is LGHNA and CDR2 is YNFKEQ. Trimming shortened V by 2 bases and J by 2 bases, and 19 bases separated the two germline ends. Here the CDR3 reads CASSQPGGGASAGNTIYF. CDR3 nucleotide sequence: TGTGCCAGCAGCCAACCTGGTGGGGGGGCATCTGCTGGAAACACCATATATTTT.

This clone has a count of ten or more. This chain uses TRBV27 with TRBJ1-2, with unresolved D. Trimming took 2 bases from V and 5 from J, leaving 9 bases between them. The V gene's germline CDR1 is MNHEY and CDR2 SMNVEV (reference sequence). This CDR3 has 13 residues. CDR3: CASSLTRSYGYTF. The CDR3 coding sequence is TGTGCCAGCAGTTTAACGCGGTCATATGGCTACACCTTC.